A selection of T cell receptor beta chains follows, all from one sample in a study of blood T cell repertoires in COVID-19. Clones were read by immunoSEQ multiplex PCR, and TCRdb kept only the in-frame ones, dropping some. The sample carries 26,000 or so clones, roughly 90% recorded once. Specimen: peripheral blood. The receptor set was obtained from a human donor in a cohort sampled during active COVID-19. Each CDR3 is given with its conserved first and last residue. The D gene is left open where the match is weak. Expanded clones get a size class; other rows say once, few or many, or leave the size out.

J: TRBJ1-4
D: -
size: -
V: TRBV7-9
DNA: TGTGCCAGCAGCTTATCAGGAGGGTATGAAAAACTGTTTTTT
CDR3: CASSLSGGYEKLFF

J: TRBJ1-5
D: -
size: once
V: TRBV10-3
DNA: TGTGCCATCAGTGAGCCGGCGGAGCCCCAGCATTTT
CDR3: CAISEPAEPQHF

J: TRBJ1-1
D: -
size: -
V: TRBV19
DNA: TGTGCCAGTAGTTCGCGGAGGGACACTGAAGCTTTCTTT
CDR3: CASSSRRDTEAFF

J: TRBJ1-5
D: -
size: -
V: TRBV6-5
DNA: TGTGCCAGCAGTCAATTTTCAGGTAGCAATCAGCCCCAGCATTTT
CDR3: CASSQFSGSNQPQHF

J: TRBJ2-5
D: TRBD1
size: -
V: TRBV5-1
DNA: TGCGCCAGCAGCACCCGATGGACAGGGCCACAAGAGACCCAGTACTTC
CDR3: CASSTRWTGPQETQYF

J: TRBJ1-3
D: TRBD1
size: -
V: TRBV5-1
DNA: TGCGCCAGCAGCCGGGACAGGGGACAAACCTCTGGAAACACCATATATTTT
CDR3: CASSRDRGQTSGNTIYF

J: TRBJ1-2
D: TRBD1
size: -
V: TRBV28
DNA: TGTGCCAGCAGTTTCCCCAGACAGGGGACAAACTATGGCTACACCTTC
CDR3: CASSFPRQGTNYGYTF

J: TRBJ2-3
D: TRBD2
size: -
V: TRBV2
DNA: TGTGCCAGCAGTGAGTCTAGCGGACGCACAGATACGCAGTATTTT
CDR3: CASSESSGRTDTQYF

J: TRBJ1-2
D: -
size: medium-sized
V: TRBV6-6
DNA: TGTGCCAGCAGTCCACATTTGTTGGAACGCGGGGTACACGGGATCTATGGCTACACCTTC
CDR3: CASSPHLLERGVHGIYGYTF

J: TRBJ1-5
D: TRBD1
size: -
V: TRBV28
DNA: TGTGCCAGCAGTTACCGGGACAGGGGTTCTAGCAATCAGCCCCAGCATTTT
CDR3: CASSYRDRGSSNQPQHF

J: TRBJ2-1
D: TRBD2
size: once
V: TRBV10-1
DNA: TGCGCCAGCAGCGAGGATCCTAGCGGATACAATGAGCAGTTCTTC
CDR3: CASSEDPSGYNEQFF

J: TRBJ2-2
D: -
size: few
V: TRBV5-4
DNA: TGTGCCAGCAGCTTGGGTTCGGGCGGGACGGCGAACACCGGGGAGCTGTTTTTT
CDR3: CASSLGSGGTANTGELFF

J: TRBJ1-5
D: TRBD1
size: -
V: TRBV3-1/TRBV3-2
DNA: TGTGCCAGCAGCCACCGGGACAGCCTCCAGCCCCAGCATTTT
CDR3: CASSHRDSLQPQHF

J: TRBJ2-7
D: TRBD2
size: -
V: TRBV7-3
DNA: TGTGCCAGCAGCGTTACTAGCGGGGGCCTTCCTAAGGAGCAGTACTTC
CDR3: CASSVTSGGLPKEQYF

J: TRBJ2-3
D: -
size: -
V: TRBV6-1
DNA: TGTGCCAGCAGTGGCGCAGGGGATTTCGTCCCAGATACGCAGTATTTT
CDR3: CASSGAGDFVPDTQYF

J: TRBJ1-1
D: -
size: -
V: TRBV5-1
DNA: TGCGCCAGCAGCTTGGCCTATCGGGGGGTGAACACTGAAGCTTTCTTT
CDR3: CASSLAYRGVNTEAFF

J: TRBJ2-3
D: -
size: -
V: TRBV7-9
DNA: TGTGCCGCAGGTCCAGGAGATACGCAGTATTTT
CDR3: CAAGPGDTQYF

J: TRBJ1-2
D: -
size: -
V: TRBV10-1
DNA: TGCGCCAGCAGTGAGGGCACAGGTGAAAACTATGGCTACACCTTC
CDR3: CASSEGTGENYGYTF

J: TRBJ1-2
D: TRBD1
size: -
V: TRBV19
DNA: TGTGCCAGTATAGGGACAGACTATGGCTACACTTTC
CDR3: CASIGTDYGYTF

J: TRBJ1-5
D: TRBD1
size: -
V: TRBV16
DNA: TGTGCCAGCAGCCGAGCGACAGGGAATAAGAGGCAGCCCCAGCATTTT
CDR3: CASSRATGNKRQPQHF

J: TRBJ1-4
D: -
size: -
V: TRBV7-8
DNA: TGTGCCAGCAGCTTAATAGGGAGAGGTGAAAAACTGTTTTTT
CDR3: CASSLIGRGEKLFF

J: TRBJ2-2
D: -
size: -
V: TRBV7-9
DNA: TGTGCCAGCAGTCTCCAGGCCAGCACCGGGGAGCTGTTTTTT
CDR3: CASSLQASTGELFF

J: TRBJ2-2
D: -
size: medium-sized
V: TRBV1
DNA: TGCACCAGCAGTCCGGGGACTAGTTTTAATTCGGGGAGATACACCGGGGAGCTGTTTTTT
CDR3: CTSSPGTSFNSGRYTGELFF

J: TRBJ2-7
D: -
size: -
V: TRBV7-6
DNA: TGTGCCAGCAGCCCGGTGCCAGGGCAGGGATCCTACGAGCAGTACTTC
CDR3: CASSPVPGQGSYEQYF

J: TRBJ1-6
D: -
size: -
V: TRBV2
DNA: TGTGCCAGCAGACAACTGGACAGCCGCAATTCACCCCTCCACTTT
CDR3: CASRQLDSRNSPLHF

J: TRBJ1-1
D: TRBD1
size: -
V: TRBV6-6
DNA: TGTGCCAGCAGTGGACAGGGAGACACTGAAGCTTTCTTT
CDR3: CASSGQGDTEAFF

J: TRBJ1-6
D: TRBD1
size: -
V: TRBV19
DNA: TGTGCCAGTAGTATTGAACAGGGGGACTCACCCCTCCACTTT
CDR3: CASSIEQGDSPLHF